This TCR beta chain was recorded in a study of Graves' ophthalmopathy and Graves' hyperthyroidism (dated by TCRdb to between 2017 and 2018). A note on the overall study: Peripheral blood was collected at initial diagnosis, before any treatment. TCR beta repertoire signatures were used to distinguish Graves' ophthalmopathy from Graves' hyperthyroidism and to predict progression to ophthalmopathy. In total, 135 blood samples were TCR-sequenced: around 42 ophthalmopathy, roughly 77 hyperthyroidism and some 17 hyperthyroidism-to-ophthalmopathy patients. To explore V-J signatures that distinguish ophthalmopathy from hyperthyroidism, a discovery set of roughly 98 patients was enrolled, made up of under 50 with ophthalmopathy and around 60 with stable hyperthyroidism. An independent validation cohort comprised some 19 hyperthyroidism patients and 15 to 17 patients who later progressed from hyperthyroidism to ophthalmopathy. In five or six hyperthyroidism patients, T-cell repertoires of thyroid tissue and blood were compared. Following sample collection, hyperthyroidism patients were given methimazole at a starting dose of 30 mg daily, and ophthalmopathy patients were given high-dose intravenous methylprednisolone.

Spanning cysteine to phenylalanine, the CDR3 consists of 17 amino acids. Just the 51-base CDR3 DNA is kept, in frame starting at base 1. CDR1 and CDR2, per the germline V gene (reference sequence), are DFQATT and SNEGSKA. V is cut by 6 bases and J by 0 bases, and the space between the germline ends is 21 bases. A note on this clonotype: What antigen it recognizes has not been identified. Per-base qualities were not stored, and no clone one base away is much larger.

For repertoire sequencing, TCR beta CDR3 regions were amplified from RNA transcripts. The first round was an RT-PCR using HTBI primers with the Qiagen OneStep RT-PCR kit, and this first round was followed by a second-round multiplex PCR, then size selection and purification. Libraries were sequenced on an Illumina HiSeq2000 using paired-end 100 bp reads. As for the authors' bioinformatics: SOAPnuke was used for read processing, and reads with adapters, uncalled bases, a mean Phred below 15, or no exact constant-primer or identifier match were discarded. COPE v1.2.5 was used to merge high-quality paired reads. Unique nucleotide sequences were defined as clonotypes and aligned to IMGT TRB V, D and J references using MiTCR v1.1. The analysis was limited to V-J combinations with a frequency above 0.0001, which together covered roughly 99% of repertoires. For each V-J combination, a TCR clonal expansion and chaos score was defined as the ratio of F50 clonal expansion to chaos observed in the TCRdist matrix. Features were reduced by Welch's t-statistics and random forest to approximately 13 V-J combinations, which fed a naive Bayes classifier. The similarity between thyroid and blood repertoires was quantified using the Morisita-Horn index. TCRdb trimmed public reads at Q25 via fastp, called clones via MiXCR and kept in-frame beta chains. CDR3 protein duplicates are merged, each entry listing the most common genes and DNA. These V and J calls are TCRdb output, not the study's own analysis. This sample lists approximately 700,000 distinct CDR3 sequences; 40% were detected once. The ten largest clones capture roughly 45% of the sample.

Ophthalmopathy patients had moderately to severely active disease, Clinical Activity Score of at least 3, NOSPECS grade of at least 4, and disease duration under 3 months. Patients were excluded if they had other autoimmune diseases, uncontrolled infections, pregnancy or lactation. Clinical symptoms, serum thyroxine, TRAb, thyroid ultrasound and orbital computed tomography formed the basis of the diagnosis. PBMCs were isolated from about 10 ml of fresh peripheral blood by Ficoll-Paque density gradient centrifugation. Total RNA was extracted with Trizol reagent and quality-checked on an Agilent 2100 Bioanalyzer. Study-level results and caveats: Most expanded thyroid clonotypes with frequency above 0.001 were also detected in blood, suggesting blood repertoires may reflect the thyroid immune response. In cross-validation, the 13-signature model distinguished ophthalmopathy from stable hyperthyroidism with around 90% sensitivity and over 81% specificity, while in the test set the corresponding values were around 79% and 71%. In validation, the model predicted ophthalmopathy progression with 70.59% sensitivity and roughly 72% specificity; roughly 11 predicted patients were CT-confirmed with GO in a median of approximately 6.5 months. Sample size was not statistically predetermined, and group allocation was not concealed from the investigators.

The origin of this receptor is an adult man with Graves' ophthalmopathy. Recombination linked TRBV20-1 to TRBJ1-3, with the D segment identity uncertain. Material: peripheral blood. Here the CDR3 is given as CSAQKPGGRLSGNTIYF. The DNA sequence reads TGCAGTGCCCAGAAGCCGGGAGGCAGGCTCTCTGGAAACACCATATATTTT.